The 19 T cell receptor beta chains reported below all come from one sample, sequenced in a study of T cell responses to AZD1222 COVID-19 vaccine. TCRdb keeps only in-frame clones here, not all; method: immunoSEQ multiplex PCR. The sample shows 140,000 to 150,000 clones, roughly 86% of them seen only once. Sample: peripheral blood, taken 28 days after the second AZD1222 dose. Receptors originate from an adult who received the AZD1222 COVID-19 vaccine.

The chain links TRBV10-1 to TRBJ2-3; a weak D match, TRBD2 (5 bases). Germline V gene lookup returns CDR1 WNHNN and CDR2 SYGVQD (reference sequence). CDR3 size: 16 residues. Trimming removed 6 bases from V and 1 base from J, with 17 bases in between. The DNA of the CDR3 is TGCGCCAGCAGCGAAGCAATCGGAGGACGCACAGATACGCAGTATTTT. Its translation is CASSEAIGGRTDTQYF.

Notes on this clone: Sequence at one end of the junction differs from germline and may be a read error. J is TRBJ1-1 and V is TRBV20-1, with D unclear. The CDR3 consists of 11 residues. From germline, CDR1 is DFQATT and CDR2 SNEGSKA (reference sequence). This CDR3 is CSAREFPEAFF. CDR3 nucleotide sequence: TGCAGTGCGAGAGAGTTCCCTGAAGCTTTCTTT.

The chain employs TRBV18 and TRBJ2-5; 7 positions match TRBD2. This CDR3 has 17 amino acids. The V gene end was trimmed by 3 bases and the J gene end by 5 bases; junction bases not matched to a gene: 15. CDR1 is KGHSH and CDR2 is LQKENI in the germline V gene. The chain's CDR3 is CASSPPRGVSKGETQYF. The CDR3 region has the DNA TGTGCCAGCTCACCCCCCCGGGGGGTCTCAAAGGGGGAGACCCAGTACTTC. Drawing the rest from reference TRBV18 and TRBJ2-5, the complete variable domain is NAGVMQNPRHLVRRRGQEARLRCSPMKGHSHVYWYRQLPEEGLKFMVYLQKENIIDESGMPKERFSAEFPKEGPSILRIQQVVRGDSAAYFCASSPPRGVSKGETQYFGPGTRLLVL.

V usage is TRBV7-9 and J usage is TRBJ2-7; the match to TRBD1 covers 10 bases. CDR1 is SEHNR and CDR2 is FQNEAQ in the germline V gene (reference sequence). J lost 6 bases, V lost 2 bases, and 13 bases had no gene match. CDR3 length equals 17 residues. In DNA, the CDR3 is TGTGCCAGCAGCTTAAGTGGTCCGGGACAGGGGTTTGTCGAGCAGTACTTC. It yields the protein CASSLSGPGQGFVEQYF.

The sample holds one count of this clone. The chain links TRBV6-2 or TRBV6-3 to TRBJ1-1; weak D call: TRBD1 (5 bases). The CDR3 sequence is 14 residues long. V lost 1 base, J lost 2 bases, and 8 bases lay in between. Germline V gives CDR1 MNHEY, CDR2 SVGEGT. This CDR3 is CASSYFGANTEAFF. CDR3 nucleotides: TGTGCCAGCAGTTACTTTGGGGCCAACACTGAAGCTTTCTTT.

The chain combines TRBV11-2 with TRBJ2-3; D not resolved. The CDR3 runs 15 residues. Trimming took 4 bases from V and 2 from J, leaving 13 bases between them. Germline V gene data show CDR1 as SGHAT and CDR2 as FQNNGV. The CDR3 nucleotides read TGTGCCAGCAGCTCCCGGGCCCAATCCACAGATACGCAGTATTTT. As protein: CASSSRAQSTDTQYF.

J is TRBJ2-7 and V is TRBV3-1 (or the pseudogene TRBV3-2); TRBD2 matches at 10 bases. The V segment lost 1 base and the J segment 5 bases; nucleotides outside the gene matches: 14. The germline gives CDR1 LGHDT, CDR2 YNNKEL (reference sequence). The CDR3 loop spans 18 amino acids. CDR3 loop: CASSQGSGRADVSNEQYF. The CDR3 DNA is TGTGCCAGCAGCCAAGGCAGCGGGAGGGCTGACGTATCCAACGAGCAGTACTTC.

The CDR3: CASSLNSGVGGYTF. CDR3 sequence (DNA): TGTGCCAGCAGCTTAAACTCAGGGGTCGGCGGCTACACCTTC. This chain joins TRBV7-6 and TRBJ1-2, with D possibly being TRBD1 (6 bases). CDR1 is SGHVS, CDR2 FNYEAQ, per germline. V shed 2 bases and J shed 8 bases, with 15 bases lying between them. This CDR3 has 14 residues. The full variable domain, rest sourced from reference TRBV7-6 and TRBJ1-2, is GAGVSQSPRYKVTKRGQDVALRCDPISGHVSLYWYRQALGQGPEFLTYFNYEAQQDKSGLPNDRFSAERPEGSISTLTIQRTEQRDSAMYRCASSLNSGVGGYTFGSGTRLTVV.

The rearrangement links TRBV7-8 to TRBJ1-4; D perhaps matches TRBD1 (5 bases). Trimming took 5 bases from V and 4 from J, leaving 17 bases between them. The CDR3 consists of 16 residues. Germline V gene lookup returns CDR1 SGHVS and CDR2 FQNEAQ. Here the CDR3 reads CASSLLQRGGNEKLFF. The DNA for the CDR3 is TGTGCCAGCAGCCTACTACAGAGGGGCGGTAATGAAAAACTGTTTTTT.

The sample holds one count of this clone. The V gene is TRBV20-1, the J gene TRBJ1-1, with no clear D. Germline-derived CDR1 and CDR2 are DFQATT and SNEGSKA (reference sequence). The CDR3 covers 11 residues. V was clipped by 2 bases and J by 7 bases, with 8 bases between them. This chain's CDR3 is CSARQGLEAFF. CDR3 DNA: TGCAGTGCTAGACAAGGGCTTGAAGCTTTCTTT.

In its sample, this clone was seen a few times. The chain joins TRBV10-1 to TRBJ2-3, with 8 bases matching TRBD2. The CDR3 has 15 amino acids. Germline trimming cut 6 bases from V and 2 bases from J; bases unmatched to any gene: 7. Germline CDR1 and CDR2: WNHNN and SYGVQD (reference sequence). The CDR3 nucleotides read TGCGCCAGCAGACTTACTAGCGGCCCCACAGATACGCAGTATTTT. Amino acid sequence: CASRLTSGPTDTQYF.

Written as DNA, the CDR3 is TGCGCCAGCAGCCAGCATAGCGGCAATGAGCAGTTCTTC. Its translation: CASSQHSGNEQFF. The chain has TRBV5-1 and TRBJ2-1; weak D call: TRBD2 (6 bases). V gave up 4 bases and J gave up 6 bases, with 11 bases separating them. This CDR3 is built from 13 residues. CDR1 SGHRS and CDR2 YFSETQ come from the germline V gene.

J is TRBJ2-7 and V is TRBV29-1; the D is unclear. This CDR3 contains 17 residues. Trimming pared 4 bases from V and 3 bases from J, leaving 25 bases between. Germline CDR1 SQVTM, CDR2 ANQGSEA. The CDR3 DNA reads as TGCAGCGTTGGCCTATTCCGGGCAGGCCACCTTTTCTACGAGCAGTACTTC. This sequence encodes CSVGLFRAGHLFYEQYF.

This rearrangement joins TRBV10-3 to TRBJ2-1; the match to TRBD2 covers 9 bases. The V gene's germline CDR1 is ENHRY and CDR2 SYGVKD. This CDR3 region has 14 residues. Trimming took 11 bases from V and 3 from J; bases not matched to a gene: 8. The CDR3 is CAHGAGGYYNEQFF. CDR3 DNA: TGTGCCCACGGAGCGGGAGGATACTACAATGAGCAGTTCTTC.

The V call is TRBV18, the J call TRBJ1-2; tentatively, D is TRBD1 (5 bases). The CDR3 is made up of 12 amino acids. V was clipped by 5 bases and J by 3 bases, with 7 bases between them. Germline CDR1 and CDR2: KGHSH and LQKENI. The CDR3 loop reads CASSAGDYGYTF. The CDR3 DNA reads TGTGCCAGCTCAGCGGGGGACTATGGCTACACCTTC.

The chain links TRBV10-3 to TRBJ2-2, with D unclear. The V gene's germline CDR1 is ENHRY and CDR2 SYGVKD. Trimming removed 0 bases from V and 3 bases from J, with 11 bases in between. The CDR3 extends over 16 amino acids. The CDR3 reads CAISESDTTDTGELFF. The DNA of the CDR3 is TGTGCCATCAGTGAGTCAGACACCACCGACACCGGGGAGCTGTTTTTT.

The rearrangement links TRBV5-1 to TRBJ2-7; no clear D gene. V lost 2 bases and J lost 4, with 13 bases in between. CDR3 size: 14 residues. Germline V lookup: CDR1 SGHRS, CDR2 YFSETQ. In DNA, the CDR3 is TGCGCCAGCAGCTTTGAAGGCCAAATTTACGAGCAGTACTTC. Translating gives CASSFEGQIYEQYF.

The chain has TRBV2 and TRBJ1-2, with TRBD1 identical over 7 bases. Trimming took 6 bases from V and 8 from J; bases not matched to a gene: 12. Germline loops: CDR1 SNHLY, CDR2 FYNNEI. This CDR3 is 14 amino acids long. The chain's CDR3 is CASRAGTELGGYTF. For the CDR3, the DNA is TGTGCCAGCAGAGCTGGGACAGAACTGGGCGGCTACACCTTC.

The chain carries TRBV6-5 and TRBJ1-1, with a tentative D call TRBD1 (5 bases). CDR1 and CDR2 from the germline V gene are MNHEY and SVGAGI. Trimming removed 7 bases at V and 3 bases at J, with 12 bases between. This CDR3 spans 13 amino acids. The CDR3 spells CASTGVGDTEAFF. The CDR3 DNA sequence: TGTGCCAGCACCGGGGTGGGGGACACTGAAGCTTTCTTT.